These 12 T cell receptor beta chains share one sample of origin, sequenced in a study of T cell responses to AZD1222 COVID-19 vaccine. Here immunoSEQ multiplex PCR was the method, and the copy in TCRdb shows in-frame clones only, minus some. The sample shows about 160,000 clones, about 90% of them seen only once. The source was peripheral blood, collected on day 0 of MenACWY control vaccination. These receptors were taken from an adult in good health.

This clone showed up just once. J is TRBJ1-3 and V is TRBV27, with a tentative D call TRBD1 (6 bases). This CDR3 region has 15 residues. V lost 3 bases and J lost 3, with 12 bases in between. Germline CDR1 MNHEY, CDR2 SMNVEV (reference sequence). CDR3 DNA: TGTGCCAGCAGTTTTTCAGGGGTTGGTGGAAACACCATATATTTT. Its protein is CASSFSGVGGNTIYF.

This chain links TRBV6-6 with TRBJ2-5, with D possibly TRBD2 on 7 matching bases. The CDR3 covers 15 residues. Trimming left V 0 bases short and J 2 bases short, with 10 bases between. Germline values: CDR1 MNHNY, CDR2 SVGAGI (reference sequence). The CDR3 sequence: CASSYSKGGQETQYF. As DNA, the CDR3 is TGTGCCAGCAGTTACTCGAAGGGGGGGCAAGAGACCCAGTACTTC.

The chain is built from TRBV4-1 and TRBJ1-4; the match to TRBD1 covers 7 bases. This CDR3 has 16 residues. CDR1 and CDR2 from the germline V gene are MGHRA and YSYEKL. Trimming took 0 bases from V and 8 from J; bases not matched to a gene: 9. This CDR3 is CASSQDQGGGREKLFF. In DNA, the CDR3 is TGCGCCAGCAGCCAAGATCAGGGGGGAGGTCGAGAAAAACTGTTTTTT.

This clone came up once. The V and J genes are TRBV30 and TRBJ1-4, with a possible D match to TRBD1 (6 bases). Between the trimmed V and J ends, which lost 4 bases and 6 bases, there was a span of 21 bases. The CDR3 spans 16 residues. Germline V gives CDR1 GTSNPN, CDR2 SVGIG (reference sequence). CDR3: CAWTRFGQTDYEKLFF. The CDR3 DNA reads TGTGCCTGGACCAGGTTCGGACAGACAGATTATGAAAAACTGTTTTTT.

In this sample, this clone turned up once. This chain uses TRBV15 with TRBJ2-1; 8 positions match TRBD2. V dropped 3 bases and J dropped 2; count of bases not matched to a gene: 9. The CDR3 covers 17 residues. The germline CDR1 and CDR2 sequences are LNHNV and YYDKDF (reference sequence). The CDR3 DNA is TGTGCCACCAGCAGCCAGATCCGGACTAGCCCCTACAATGAGCAGTTCTTC. Amino acid sequence: CATSSQIRTSPYNEQFF.

V gene TRBV7-9 combines with J gene TRBJ2-1; the D is unclear. The germline V gene has CDR1 SEHNR and CDR2 FQNEAQ (reference sequence). The CDR3 consists of 14 residues. V lost 2 bases and J lost 8, with 13 bases in between. CDR3 amino acids: CASSLSSVWDEQFF. The CDR3 DNA sequence: TGTGCCAGCAGCTTAAGCTCGGTCTGGGATGAGCAGTTCTTC.

The chain recombines TRBV2 with TRBJ1-2, with TRBD1 matching over 8 bases. The CDR3 contains 14 residues. Trimming cost V 4 bases and J 2 bases; bases outside gene matches: 3. Germline CDR1 and CDR2: SNHLY and FYNNEI. This chain's CDR3 is CASSGQGRNYGYTF. Here the CDR3 DNA reads TGTGCCAGCAGTGGACAGGGGAGGAACTATGGCTACACCTTC.

The sample holds one count of this clone. The junction shows a germline mismatch at one end, possibly a read error. The chain links TRBV6-5 to TRBJ2-2; D may be TRBD2 (6 bases). In germline, CDR1 is MNHEY, CDR2 SVGAGI. The CDR3 has 15 amino acids. CDR3 amino acids: CASSDSHGGTGELFF. The CDR3 coding sequence is TGTGCCAGCAGTGACTCGCACGGGGGAACCGGGGAGCTGTTTTTT.

The chain uses TRBV7-8 and TRBJ2-7; 9 bases match TRBD1. V was pared by 5 bases and J by 4 bases, with 21 bases of the junction left unmatched. Germline CDR1 and CDR2: SGHVS and FQNEAQ. CDR3 length: 19 amino acids. The CDR3 DNA sequence: TGTGCCAGCAGCCTACCGGGACAGGGCCATTCGTTTTCTATTTACGAGCAGTACTTC. Translated: CASSLPGQGHSFSIYEQYF.

V and J are TRBV29-1 and TRBJ1-1; 7 positions match TRBD1. Unmatched junction bases numbered 1, after V lost 6 bases and J lost 3 bases. This CDR3 region has 11 residues. The germline gives CDR1 SQVTM, CDR2 ANQGSEA. The CDR3 sequence: CSVTGYTEAFF. CDR3 bases: TGCAGCGTGACAGGGTACACTGAAGCTTTCTTT.

The chain recombines TRBV14 with TRBJ2-1; perhaps TRBD2 as D (6 bases). CDR3 length: 18 residues. Trimming pared 0 bases from V and 10 bases from J, leaving 25 bases between. Germline-derived CDR1 and CDR2 are SGHDN and FVKESK. The CDR3 nucleotides are TGTGCCAGCAGCCAAGAAATTGGGGCCCGGGACTCGTCCTGGGAGCAGTTCTTC. Its translation: CASSQEIGARDSSWEQFF.

The J gene is TRBJ2-6, the V gene TRBV5-1, with 8 nucleotides matching TRBD1. CDR3 size: 18 residues. In germline, CDR1 is SGHRS, CDR2 YFSETQ. V gave up 0 bases and J gave up 0 bases; unmatched junction bases: 5. CDR3 nucleotides: TGCGCCAGCAGCTTGGACGGACAGGGAAGCTCTGGGGCCAACGTCCTGACTTTC. Translated: CASSLDGQGSSGANVLTF.